This record concerns one T cell receptor beta chain sequence. The data derive from a study of blood T cell repertoires in COVID-19. Overall study context: The study drew acute and convalescent COVID-19 samples from the United States, Italy and Spain. PBMCs, B-cell-depleted T cells, or T cells were the source of the cDNA or gDNA that made up the material.

CDR3 length equals 17 residues. CDR1 and CDR2 (germline): LNHDA, SQIVND (reference sequence). The V and J ends lost 5 bases and 4 bases respectively, with 22 bases between them. As originally analysed: How many nucleated cells were present was estimated from reference gene primer amplification. Profiling relied on immunoSEQ multiplex PCR, and the TCRdb table lists in-frame clones only, not all of them. D and trimming were read from the DNA, whereas the V and J calls and clone size are those reported in that table. The repertoire holds about 320,000 clones, with roughly 90% as singletons. This chain uses TRBV19 with TRBJ2-3, with a possible D match to TRBD1 (6 bases). The source of this sequence is a man younger than 30 who had recovered from COVID-19. The sequenced material came from peripheral blood. This CDR3 reads CASSVGTRGISSDTQYF. The CDR3 region has the DNA TGTGCCAGTAGTGTCGGGACACGGGGTATATCGTCAGATACGCAGTATTTT.